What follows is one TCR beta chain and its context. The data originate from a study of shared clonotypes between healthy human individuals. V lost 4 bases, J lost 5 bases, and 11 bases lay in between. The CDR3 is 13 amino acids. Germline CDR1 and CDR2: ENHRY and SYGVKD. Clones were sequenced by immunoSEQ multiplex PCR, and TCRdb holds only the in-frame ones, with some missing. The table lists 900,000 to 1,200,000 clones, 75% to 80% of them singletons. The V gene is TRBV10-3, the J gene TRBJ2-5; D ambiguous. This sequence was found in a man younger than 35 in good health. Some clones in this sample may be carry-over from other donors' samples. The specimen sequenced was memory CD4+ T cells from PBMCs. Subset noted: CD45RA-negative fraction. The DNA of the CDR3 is TGTGCCATCAGTGCTTCGTCGGAGGAGACCCAGTACTTC. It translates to CAISASSEETQYF.